This T cell receptor (beta chain) was sequenced in a study of OX40 agonist ivuxolimab in advanced cancers. Clones were sequenced by immunoSEQ multiplex PCR, and TCRdb holds only the in-frame ones, with some missing. This repertoire shows roughly 70,000 clones, approximately 85% found once; its top ten account for over 0.4%. The V end lost 4 bases, the J end lost 1 base, and 7 bases lay between the germline ends. Germline V CDR1 and CDR2: MDHEN, SYDVKM. This CDR3 is built from 13 residues. This material consisted of CD4+ or CD8+ T cells sorted from blood, taken in a trial of the OX40 agonist ivuxolimab. The source of this sequence is an adult with an advanced solid tumor such as melanoma, head and neck, liver or kidney cancer. This chain joins TRBV28 and TRBJ1-1; D unclear. In nucleotides, the CDR3 is TGTGCCAGCAGTTCGACACCGAACACTGAAGCTTTCTTT. It translates to CASSSTPNTEAFF.